This T cell receptor (beta chain) is from a study of shared clonotypes between healthy human individuals. Deep-level running was used for the assay. Once extracted for a subset, genomic DNA was divided evenly among several immunoSEQ plates. TCRdb's table, derived via immunoSEQ multiplex PCR, lists solely in-frame clones and lacks some. Here the sample spans more than 2 million clones, roughly 95% being singletons. General observations from the study: Sequencing depth was expected to affect clonotype sharing among donors. Relative to memory subsets, naive subsets generally showed larger estimated richness.

This clone appeared a single time. The antigen is unknown. CD8 cells regarded as naive lacked CD45RO, were positively chosen for CCR7, and omitted terminally differentiated effector memory CD45RA+ cells. The sequenced sample was naive CD8+ T cells from PBMCs. The TCR comes from a man between 18 and 35 years old in good health. Some clones in this sample may be carry-over from other donors' samples.

The CDR3 region has the DNA TGTGCCAGCAGCTTAGGGGGTCGTGGGCCTGAAGCTTTCTTT. Translating it yields CASSLGGRGPEAFF. The chain joins TRBV7-8 to TRBJ1-1, with no clear D. The V gene lost 1 base and the J gene lost 6 bases, with 12 bases spanning the gap. This CDR3 region has 14 residues. Per the germline V gene, CDR1 is SGHVS and CDR2 is FQNEAQ.